This record looks at one T cell receptor beta chain sequence and its context. This entry is derived from a study of blood T cell repertoires in COVID-19. Looking at the study overall: Samples taken during acute and convalescent COVID-19 were collected in the United States, Italy and Spain. In each case, the material was cDNA or gDNA derived from T cells, B-cell-depleted T cells, or PBMCs.

V dropped 0 bases and J dropped 4; count of bases not matched to a gene: 3. This CDR3 is 15 amino acids long. Germline loops: CDR1 SGHKS, CDR2 YYEKEE (reference sequence). In the source study's methods: Reference gene primer amplification yielded estimated nucleated cell counts. Measured with immunoSEQ multiplex PCR; TCRdb has only the in-frame clones, and not every one. Clone size and V and J calls were adopted from that table, with D and trimming inferred from the DNA. The top ten hold 30% to 35% of the sample, which has roughly 90,000 clones, over 80% seen once. This clonotype was sampled from a woman aged 80 or over with active or convalescent COVID-19. Sequenced: peripheral blood. The chain combines TRBV5-5 with TRBJ1-4; the match to TRBD1 covers 7 bases. The chain's CDR3 is CASSLETGVNEKLFF. The CDR3 nucleotides are TGTGCCAGCAGCTTGGAAACAGGGGTTAATGAAAAACTGTTTTTT.